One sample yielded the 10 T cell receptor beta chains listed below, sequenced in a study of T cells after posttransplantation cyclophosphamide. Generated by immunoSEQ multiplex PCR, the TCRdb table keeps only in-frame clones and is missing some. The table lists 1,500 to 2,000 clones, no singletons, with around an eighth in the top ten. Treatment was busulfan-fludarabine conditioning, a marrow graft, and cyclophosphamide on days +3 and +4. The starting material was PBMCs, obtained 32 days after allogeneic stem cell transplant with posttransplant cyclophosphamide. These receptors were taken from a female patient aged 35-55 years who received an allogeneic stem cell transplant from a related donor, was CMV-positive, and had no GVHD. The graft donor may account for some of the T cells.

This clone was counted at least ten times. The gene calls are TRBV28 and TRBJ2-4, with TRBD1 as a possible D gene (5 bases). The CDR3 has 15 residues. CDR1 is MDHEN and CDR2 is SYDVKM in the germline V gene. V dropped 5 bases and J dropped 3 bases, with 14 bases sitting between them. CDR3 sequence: CASSPSGWDKNIQYF. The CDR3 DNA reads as TGTGCCAGCAGTCCCTCAGGGTGGGACAAAAACATTCAGTACTTC.

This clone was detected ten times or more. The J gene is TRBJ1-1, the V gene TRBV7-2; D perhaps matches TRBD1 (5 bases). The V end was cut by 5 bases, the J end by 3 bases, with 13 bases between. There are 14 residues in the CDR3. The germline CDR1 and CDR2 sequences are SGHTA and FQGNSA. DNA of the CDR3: TGTGCCAGCAGCACCGCGGGGGGACACACTGAAGCTTTCTTT. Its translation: CASSTAGGHTEAFF.

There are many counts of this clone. This CDR3 reads CASSLPNGQYQAKNIQYF. The CDR3 DNA is TGTGCCAGCAGCTTGCCTAATGGGCAGTATCAAGCCAAAAACATTCAGTACTTC. The chain is built from TRBV5-6 and TRBJ2-4, with D unclear. CDR1 SGHDT and CDR2 YYEEEE come from the germline V gene. The CDR3 contains 18 residues. With 1 base removed from V and 0 bases from J, the gap between germline ends came to 17 bases.

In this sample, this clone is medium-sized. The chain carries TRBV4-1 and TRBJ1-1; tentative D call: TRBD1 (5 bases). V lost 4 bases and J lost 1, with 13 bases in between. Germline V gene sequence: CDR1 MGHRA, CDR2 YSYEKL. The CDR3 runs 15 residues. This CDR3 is CASSRPVGANTEAFF. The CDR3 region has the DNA TGCGCCAGCAGCCGTCCCGTAGGGGCGAACACTGAAGCTTTCTTT.

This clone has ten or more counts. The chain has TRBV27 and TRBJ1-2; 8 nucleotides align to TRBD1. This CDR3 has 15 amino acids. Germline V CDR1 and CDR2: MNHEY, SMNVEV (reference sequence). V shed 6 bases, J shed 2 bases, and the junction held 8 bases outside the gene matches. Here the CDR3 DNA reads TGTGCCAGCAGGGGAGGGGACAGGTCCAACTATGGCTACACCTTC. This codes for CASRGGDRSNYGYTF.

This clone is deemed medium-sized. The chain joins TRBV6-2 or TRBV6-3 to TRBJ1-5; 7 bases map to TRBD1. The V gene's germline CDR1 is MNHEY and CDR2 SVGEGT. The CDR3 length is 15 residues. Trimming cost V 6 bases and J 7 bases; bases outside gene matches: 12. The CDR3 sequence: CASSTGTAVSQPQHF. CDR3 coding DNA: TGTGCCAGCAGCACCGGGACAGCGGTCTCGCAGCCCCAGCATTTT.

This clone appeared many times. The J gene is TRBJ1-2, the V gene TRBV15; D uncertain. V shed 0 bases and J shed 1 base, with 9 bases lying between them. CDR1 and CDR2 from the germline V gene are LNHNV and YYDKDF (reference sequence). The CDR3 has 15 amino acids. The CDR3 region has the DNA TGTGCCACCAGCAGAGATCAGGTTTTTAACTATGGCTACACCTTC. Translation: CATSRDQVFNYGYTF.

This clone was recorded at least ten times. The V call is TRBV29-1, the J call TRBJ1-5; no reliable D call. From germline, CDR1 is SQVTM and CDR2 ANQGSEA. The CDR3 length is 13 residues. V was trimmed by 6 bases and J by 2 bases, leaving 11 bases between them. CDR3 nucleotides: TGCAGCGTCCTAGATGGCGGCAATCAGCCCCAGCATTTT. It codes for CSVLDGGNQPQHF.

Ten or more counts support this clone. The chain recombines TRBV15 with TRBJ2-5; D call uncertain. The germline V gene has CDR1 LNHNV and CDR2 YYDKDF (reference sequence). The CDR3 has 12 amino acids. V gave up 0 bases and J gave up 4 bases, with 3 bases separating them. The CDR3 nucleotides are TGTGCCACCAGCAGAGAAGGAGAGACCCAGTACTTC. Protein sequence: CATSREGETQYF.

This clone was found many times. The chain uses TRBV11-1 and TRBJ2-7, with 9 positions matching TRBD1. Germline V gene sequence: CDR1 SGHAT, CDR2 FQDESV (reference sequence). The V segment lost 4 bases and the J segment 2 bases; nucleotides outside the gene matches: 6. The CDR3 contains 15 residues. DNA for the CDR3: TGTGCCAGCAGCTCGGGGACAGGGCCCACCTACGAGCAGTACTTC. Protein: CASSSGTGPTYEQYF.